Reported below is one T cell receptor (beta chain). The sample belongs to a study of blood T cell repertoires in COVID-19. Measured with immunoSEQ multiplex PCR; TCRdb has only the in-frame clones, and not every one. The sample carries approximately 120,000 clones, approximately 90% recorded once. This receptor was identified in a human donor in a cohort sampled during active COVID-19. The specimen sequenced was peripheral blood.

The CDR3 DNA is TGTGCCAGCAGCCAGGTACTAGCGGGCCCAACCTACGAGCAGTACTTC. It is translated as CASSQVLAGPTYEQYF. The rearrangement joins TRBV14 to TRBJ2-7; 9 nucleotides align to TRBD2. This CDR3 comprises 16 residues. Unmatched junction bases numbered 8, after V lost 3 bases and J lost 2 bases. Per germline, CDR1 SGHDN and CDR2 FVKESK.